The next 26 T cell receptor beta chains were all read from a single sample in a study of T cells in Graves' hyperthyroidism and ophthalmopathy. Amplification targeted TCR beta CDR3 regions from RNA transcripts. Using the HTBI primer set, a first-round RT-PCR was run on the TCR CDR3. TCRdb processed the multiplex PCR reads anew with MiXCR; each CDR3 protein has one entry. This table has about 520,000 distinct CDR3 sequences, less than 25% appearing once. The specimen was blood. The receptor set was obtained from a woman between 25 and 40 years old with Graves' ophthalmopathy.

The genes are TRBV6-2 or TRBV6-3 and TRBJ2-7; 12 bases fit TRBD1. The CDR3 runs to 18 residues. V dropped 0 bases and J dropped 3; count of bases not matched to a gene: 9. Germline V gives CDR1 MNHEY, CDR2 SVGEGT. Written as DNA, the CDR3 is TGTGCCAGCAGTTACTCGTTGGGACAGGGGGCCAAGAGCTACGAGCAGTACTTC. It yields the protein CASSYSLGQGAKSYEQYF.

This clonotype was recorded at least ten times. DNA for the CDR3: TGTGCCAGCAGCTCGAATACACGGAGGGAGACCCAGTACTTC. Protein sequence: CASSSNTRRETQYF. V gene TRBV11-2 combines with J gene TRBJ2-5; a possible D gene is TRBD2 (5 bases). The CDR3 has 14 amino acids. V was cut by 4 bases and J by 5 bases, with 14 bases left in between. Germline assignment: CDR1 SGHAT and CDR2 FQNNGV. The full variable domain, with the rest looked up from reference TRBV11-2 and TRBJ2-5, is EAGVAQSPRYKIIEKRQSVAFWCNPISGHATLYWYQQILGQGPKLLIQFQNNGVVDDSQLPKDRFSAERLKGVDSTLKIQPAKLEDSAVYLCASSSNTRRETQYFGPGTRLLVL.

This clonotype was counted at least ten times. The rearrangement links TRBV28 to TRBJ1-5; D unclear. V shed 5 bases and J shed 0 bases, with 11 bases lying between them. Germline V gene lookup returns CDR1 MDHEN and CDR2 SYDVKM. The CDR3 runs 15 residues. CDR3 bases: TGTGCCAGCAGTGAGGGCATCGGTAGCAATCAGCCCCAGCATTTT. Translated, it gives CASSEGIGSNQPQHF.

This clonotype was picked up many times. The chain's CDR3 is CASSSGGTGTNTEAFF. Written as DNA, the CDR3 is TGTGCCAGCAGCTCAGGGGGAACCGGGACGAACACTGAAGCTTTCTTT. The chain employs TRBV11-2 and TRBJ1-1, with 7 nucleotides matching TRBD1. Germline V gene sequence: CDR1 SGHAT, CDR2 FQNNGV. This CDR3 has 16 residues. V lost 4 bases and J lost 1; bases outside the gene matches: 9.

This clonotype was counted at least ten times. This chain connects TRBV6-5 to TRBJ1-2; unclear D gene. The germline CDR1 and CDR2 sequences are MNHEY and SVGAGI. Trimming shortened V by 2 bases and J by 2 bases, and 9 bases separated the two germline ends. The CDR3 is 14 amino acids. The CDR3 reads CASSYDMSNYGYTF. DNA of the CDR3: TGTGCCAGCAGTTACGACATGTCCAACTATGGCTACACCTTC.

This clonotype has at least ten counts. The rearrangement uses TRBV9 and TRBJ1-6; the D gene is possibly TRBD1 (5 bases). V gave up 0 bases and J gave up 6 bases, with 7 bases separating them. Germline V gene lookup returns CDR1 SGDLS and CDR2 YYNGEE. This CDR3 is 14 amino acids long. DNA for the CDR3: TGTGCCAGCAGCGTAGAACAGGCTAATTCACCCCTCCACTTT. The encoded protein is CASSVEQANSPLHF.

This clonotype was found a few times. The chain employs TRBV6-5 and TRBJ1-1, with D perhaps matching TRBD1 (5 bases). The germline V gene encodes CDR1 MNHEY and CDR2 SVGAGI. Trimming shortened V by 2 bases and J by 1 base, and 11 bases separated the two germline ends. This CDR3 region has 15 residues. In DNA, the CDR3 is TGTGCCAGCAGTTACGGTACAGGCGCGAACACTGAAGCTTTCTTT. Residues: CASSYGTGANTEAFF.

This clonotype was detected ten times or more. DNA for the CDR3: TGTGCCAGCAGTTGGCCCCGGGGGTATGGCTACACCTTC. Protein product: CASSWPRGYGYTF. The J gene is TRBJ1-2, the V gene TRBV12-3 or TRBV12-4, with D possibly matching TRBD1 (5 bases). The germline V and J ends were trimmed by 4 bases and 5 bases, with 11 bases remaining between them. There are 13 residues in the CDR3.

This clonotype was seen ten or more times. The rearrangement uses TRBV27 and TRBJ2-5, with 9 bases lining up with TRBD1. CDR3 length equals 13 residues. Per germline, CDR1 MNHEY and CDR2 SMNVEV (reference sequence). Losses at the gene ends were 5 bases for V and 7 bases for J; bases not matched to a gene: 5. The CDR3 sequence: CASSDGTGPTQYF. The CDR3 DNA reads TGTGCCAGCAGTGACGGGACAGGGCCGACCCAGTACTTC.

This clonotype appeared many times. Here the CDR3 reads CASSERWTANTGELFF. The CDR3 DNA follows: TGTGCCAGCAGCGAGAGGTGGACAGCCAACACCGGGGAGCTGTTTTTT. The chain recombines TRBV11-2 with TRBJ2-2, with D possibly matching TRBD1 (6 bases). The CDR3 has 16 residues. In germline, CDR1 is SGHAT, CDR2 FQNNGV. Trimming removed 5 bases at V and 2 bases at J, with 15 bases between.

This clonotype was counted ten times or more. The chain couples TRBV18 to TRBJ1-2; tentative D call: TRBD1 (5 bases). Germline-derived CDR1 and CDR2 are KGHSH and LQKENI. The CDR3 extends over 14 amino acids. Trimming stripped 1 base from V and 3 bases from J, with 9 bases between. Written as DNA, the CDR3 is TGTGCCAGCTCACCACTTGAGACAGACTATGGCTACACCTTC. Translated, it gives CASSPLETDYGYTF.

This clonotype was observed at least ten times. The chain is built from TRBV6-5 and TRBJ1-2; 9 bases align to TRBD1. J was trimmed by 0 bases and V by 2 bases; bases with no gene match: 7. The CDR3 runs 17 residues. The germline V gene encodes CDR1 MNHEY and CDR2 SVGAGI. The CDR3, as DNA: TGTGCCAGCAGTTACGCCGCGGGACAGGGAGCTAACTATGGCTACACCTTC. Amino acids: CASSYAAGQGANYGYTF.

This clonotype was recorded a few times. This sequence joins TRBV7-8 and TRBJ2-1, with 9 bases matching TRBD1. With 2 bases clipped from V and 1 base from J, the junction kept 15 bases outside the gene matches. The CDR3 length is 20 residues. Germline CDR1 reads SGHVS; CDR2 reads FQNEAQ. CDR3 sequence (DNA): TGTGCCAGCAGCTTAAGACAGGGGGGATTAAATGGGCTATCCTACAATGAGCAGTTCTTC. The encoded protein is CASSLRQGGLNGLSYNEQFF.

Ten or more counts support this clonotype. The CDR3 region is CSARERTEAFF. The CDR3 DNA reads as TGCAGTGCTAGGGAAAGAACTGAAGCTTTCTTT. The genes are TRBV20-1 and TRBJ1-1; D uncertain. V lost 3 bases, J lost 5 bases, and 7 bases lay in between. The germline CDR1 and CDR2 sequences are DFQATT and SNEGSKA (reference sequence). There are 11 residues in the CDR3.

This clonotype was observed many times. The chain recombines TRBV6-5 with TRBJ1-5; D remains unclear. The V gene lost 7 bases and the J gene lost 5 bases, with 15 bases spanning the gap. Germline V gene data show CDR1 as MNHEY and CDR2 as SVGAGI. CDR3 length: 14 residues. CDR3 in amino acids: CASTNGQLDQPQHF. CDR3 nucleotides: TGTGCCAGCACCAACGGGCAGCTAGATCAGCCCCAGCATTTT.

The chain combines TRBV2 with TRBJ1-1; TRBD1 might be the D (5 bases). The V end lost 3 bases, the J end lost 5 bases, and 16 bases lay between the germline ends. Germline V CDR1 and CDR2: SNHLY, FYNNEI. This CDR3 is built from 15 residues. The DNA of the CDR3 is TGTGCCAGCAGTGAGGGACCCCAAGAGAGAACTGAAGCTTTCTTT. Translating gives CASSEGPQERTEAFF.

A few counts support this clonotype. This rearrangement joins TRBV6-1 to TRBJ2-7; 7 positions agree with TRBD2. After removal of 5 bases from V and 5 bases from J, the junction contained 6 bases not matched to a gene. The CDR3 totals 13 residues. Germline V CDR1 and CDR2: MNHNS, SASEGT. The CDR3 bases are TGTGCCAGCAGTCGGCGGGAGCGCAACGAGCAGTACTTC. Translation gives CASSRRERNEQYF.

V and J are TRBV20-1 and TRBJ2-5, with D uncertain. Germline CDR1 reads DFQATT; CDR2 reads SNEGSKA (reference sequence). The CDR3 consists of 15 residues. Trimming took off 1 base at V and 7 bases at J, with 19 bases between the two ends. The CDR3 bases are TGCAGTGCTAGAGGTCGGTCTCAGAAAGGCGGGACCCAGTACTTC. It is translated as CSARGRSQKGGTQYF.

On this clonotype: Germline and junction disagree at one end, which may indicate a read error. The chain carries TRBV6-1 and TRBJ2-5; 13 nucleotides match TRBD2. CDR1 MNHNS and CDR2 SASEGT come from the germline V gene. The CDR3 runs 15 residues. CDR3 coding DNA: TGTGCCACCAGTGGGACTAGCGGGAACCAAGAGACCCAGTACTTC. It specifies CATSGTSGNQETQYF.

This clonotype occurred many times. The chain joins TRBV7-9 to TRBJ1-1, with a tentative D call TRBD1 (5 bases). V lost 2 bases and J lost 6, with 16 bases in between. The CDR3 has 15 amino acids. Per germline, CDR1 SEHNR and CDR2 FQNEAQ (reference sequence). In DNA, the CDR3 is TGTGCCAGCAGCTTATCCCGCAGGGACGGGCCTGAAGCTTTCTTT. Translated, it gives CASSLSRRDGPEAFF.

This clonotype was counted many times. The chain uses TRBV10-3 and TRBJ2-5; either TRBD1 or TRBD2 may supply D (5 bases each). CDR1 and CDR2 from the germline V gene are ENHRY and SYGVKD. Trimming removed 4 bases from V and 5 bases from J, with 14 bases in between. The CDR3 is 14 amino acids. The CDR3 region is CAISVGGRVETQYF. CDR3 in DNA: TGTGCCATCAGTGTTGGGGGTCGGGTGGAGACCCAGTACTTC.

The CDR3 protein is CASSLVAPGKGVTYEQYF. The CDR3 bases are TGCGCCAGCAGCTTGGTGGCTCCCGGTAAGGGGGTTACCTACGAGCAGTACTTC. The chain combines TRBV5-1 with TRBJ2-7; D might be TRBD1 (6 bases). The germline V gene encodes CDR1 SGHRS and CDR2 YFSETQ. V gave up 0 bases and J gave up 2 bases, with 21 bases separating them. The CDR3 is 18 amino acids.

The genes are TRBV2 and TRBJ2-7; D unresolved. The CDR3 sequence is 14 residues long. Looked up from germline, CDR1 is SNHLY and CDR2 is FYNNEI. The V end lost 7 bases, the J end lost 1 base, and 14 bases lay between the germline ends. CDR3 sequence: CASNRTRSSYEQYF. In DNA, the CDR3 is TGTGCCAGCAATCGCACCAGGTCATCCTACGAGCAGTACTTC. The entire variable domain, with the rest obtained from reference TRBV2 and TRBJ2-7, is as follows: EPEVTQTPSHQVTQMGQEVILRCVPISNHLYFYWYRQILGQKVEFLVSFYNNEISEKSEIFDDQFSVERPDGSNFTLKIRSTKLEDSAMYFCASNRTRSSYEQYFGPGTRLTVT.

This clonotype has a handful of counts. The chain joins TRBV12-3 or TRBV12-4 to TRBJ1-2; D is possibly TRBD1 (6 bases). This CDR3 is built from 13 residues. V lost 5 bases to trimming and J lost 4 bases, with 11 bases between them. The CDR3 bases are TGTGCCAGCAGTCTGGACAGCAGCTATGGCTACACCTTC. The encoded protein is CASSLDSSYGYTF.

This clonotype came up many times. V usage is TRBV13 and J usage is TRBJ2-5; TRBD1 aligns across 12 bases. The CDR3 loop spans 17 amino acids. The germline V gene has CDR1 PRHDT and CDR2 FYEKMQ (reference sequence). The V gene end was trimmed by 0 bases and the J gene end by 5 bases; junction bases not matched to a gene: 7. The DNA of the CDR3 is TGTGCCAGCAGCTTAGGGGCGTTCGGGACAGGGGGCGAGACCCAGTACTTC. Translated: CASSLGAFGTGGETQYF.

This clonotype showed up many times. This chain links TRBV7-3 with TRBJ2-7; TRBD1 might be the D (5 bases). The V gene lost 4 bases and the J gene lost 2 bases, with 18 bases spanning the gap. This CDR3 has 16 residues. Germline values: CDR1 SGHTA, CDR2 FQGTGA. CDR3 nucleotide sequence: TGTGCCAGCAGCTCGAAGGACATTCCGGCAGCCTACGAGCAGTACTTC. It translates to CASSSKDIPAAYEQYF.